This passage covers 31 T cell receptor beta chains from one sample sequenced in a study of OX40 agonist ivuxolimab in advanced cancers. Only in-frame clones appear in the TCRdb table, and some are missing; sequencing was by immunoSEQ multiplex PCR. Among 100,000 to 110,000 clones listed, 89% were seen once. The specimen was CD4+ or CD8+ T cells sorted from blood, collected in a trial of the OX40 agonist ivuxolimab. These receptors were taken from an adult with an advanced solid tumor such as melanoma, head and neck, liver or kidney cancer.

This clone was recorded only once. V is TRBV9 and J is TRBJ1-2; tentative D call: TRBD1 (6 bases). CDR1 and CDR2 from the germline V gene are SGDLS and YYNGEE. The CDR3 is 15 amino acids. Between the trimmed V and J ends, which lost 0 bases and 4 bases, there was a span of 13 bases. In DNA, the CDR3 is TGTGCCAGCAGCGTAGATGGACAGTGGAGCTATGGCTACACCTTC. Its translation: CASSVDGQWSYGYTF.

The chain employs TRBV9 and TRBJ1-2, with no clear D. CDR3 length: 12 amino acids. The germline gives CDR1 SGDLS, CDR2 YYNGEE. Trimming pared 3 bases from V and 6 bases from J, leaving 9 bases between. CDR3 residues: CASSDVGNGYTF. The CDR3 DNA reads as TGTGCCAGCAGCGACGTGGGTAATGGCTACACCTTC. The variable domain in full, with the rest retrieved from reference TRBV9 and TRBJ1-2, is DSGVTQTPKHLITATGQRVTLRCSPRSGDLSVYWYQQSLDQGLQFLIQYYNGEERAKGNILERFSAQQFPDLHSELNLSSLELGDSALYFCASSDVGNGYTFGSGTRLTVV.

CDR3 in DNA: TGTGCCAGCAGTCAGACCCTCCTGGAGCAGTACTTC. Its translation: CASSQTLLEQYF. V usage is TRBV6-1 and J usage is TRBJ2-7; D uncertain. This CDR3 comprises 12 residues. CDR1 MNHNS and CDR2 SASEGT come from the germline V gene. Deletions cut 5 bases from V and 7 bases from J, with 12 bases between.

This rearrangement joins TRBV30 to TRBJ1-3; the D gene is possibly TRBD1 (6 bases). Germline lookup yields CDR1 GTSNPN and CDR2 SVGIG (reference sequence). Trimming removed 1 base from V and 1 base from J, with 8 bases in between. The CDR3 has 14 residues. CDR3 residues: CAWSAGDSGNTIYF. Here the CDR3 DNA reads TGTGCCTGGAGTGCAGGGGATTCTGGAAACACCATATATTTT. Drawing the rest from reference TRBV30 and TRBJ1-3, the complete variable domain is SQTIHQWPATLVQPVGSPLSLECTVEGTSNPNLYWYRQAAGRGLQLLFYSVGIGQISSEVPQNLSASRPQDRQFILSSKKLLLSDSGFYLCAWSAGDSGNTIYFGEGSWLTVV.

V usage is TRBV30 and J usage is TRBJ2-5; weak D call: TRBD2 (5 bases). The CDR3 runs 14 residues. Germline CDR1 is GTSNPN and CDR2 is SVGIG (reference sequence). The V gene lost 5 bases and the J gene lost 5 bases, with 18 bases spanning the gap. The CDR3 here is CAWEWRSGSETQYF. CDR3 DNA sequence: TGTGCCTGGGAATGGAGGTCGGGGAGTGAGACCCAGTACTTC. Full variable domain (remainder filled in from reference TRBV30 and TRBJ2-5): SQTIHQWPATLVQPVGSPLSLECTVEGTSNPNLYWYRQAAGRGLQLLFYSVGIGQISSEVPQNLSASRPQDRQFILSSKKLLLSDSGFYLCAWEWRSGSETQYFGPGTRLLVL.

The CDR3 bases are TGCAGGGCGGGGGGGAACACTGAAGCTTTCTTT. Protein: CRAGGNTEAFF. The genes are TRBV29-1 and TRBJ1-1; tentatively, D is TRBD1 (5 bases). The CDR3 extends over 11 amino acids. CDR1 is SQVTM and CDR2 is ANQGSEA in the germline V gene.

This clone appeared a single time. This chain uses TRBV10-3 with TRBJ2-7; D is uncertain. The germline V gene has CDR1 ENHRY and CDR2 SYGVKD. The CDR3 spans 13 residues. The V and J ends lost 7 bases and 0 bases respectively, with 10 bases between them. The CDR3 loop is CAITPDISYEQYF. The CDR3 nucleotides are TGTGCCATCACTCCCGACATCTCCTACGAGCAGTACTTC.

A few counts support this clone. The chain employs TRBV6-1 and TRBJ2-1; tentative D call: TRBD2 (5 bases). This CDR3 is built from 11 residues. Trimming left V 2 bases short and J 15 bases short, with 11 bases between. Germline values: CDR1 MNHNS, CDR2 SASEGT. The DNA of the CDR3 is TGTGCCAGCAGTGAATACCTAGCCGCGTTCTTC. The encoded protein is CASSEYLAAFF.

The chain carries TRBV14 and TRBJ1-5; 7 bases map to TRBD1. The CDR3 loop spans 13 amino acids. Germline CDR1 SGHDN, CDR2 FVKESK. The trim removed 0 bases at V and 16 bases at J, leaving 9 bases unmatched. CDR3 residues: CASSQDTTGRHHF. For the CDR3, the DNA is TGTGCCAGCAGCCAAGATACGACAGGGCGCCATCATTTT.

This rearrangement joins TRBV19 to TRBJ1-1; tentative D call: TRBD1 (5 bases). Trimming took 1 base from V and 1 from J, leaving 7 bases between them. In germline, CDR1 is LNHDA, CDR2 SQIVND (reference sequence). The CDR3 covers 14 residues. The CDR3 bases are TGTGCCAGTAGTATAGCCAGGGAGAACACTGAAGCTTTCTTT. Amino acids: CASSIARENTEAFF. Full variable domain (outside the CDR3, taken from reference TRBV19 and TRBJ1-1): DGGITQSPKYLFRKEGQNVTLSCEQNLNHDAMYWYRQDPGQGLRLIYYSQIVNDFQKGDIAEGYSVSREKKESFPLTVTSAQKNPTAFYLCASSIARENTEAFFGQGTRLTVV.

The CDR3 region has the DNA TGTGCCAGTAGTATCCCGGACCCTAATTCACCCCTCCACTTT. It is translated as CASSIPDPNSPLHF. The gene calls are TRBV19 and TRBJ1-6; D call uncertain. The germline gives CDR1 LNHDA, CDR2 SQIVND (reference sequence). CDR3 length equals 14 residues. Trimming shortened V by 3 bases and J by 6 bases, and 9 bases separated the two germline ends.

The rearrangement links TRBV10-3 to TRBJ1-1, with D maybe TRBD1 (6 bases). This CDR3 has 14 residues. V dropped 10 bases and J dropped 8 bases, with 23 bases sitting between them. Looked up from germline, CDR1 is ENHRY and CDR2 is SYGVKD. In nucleotides, the CDR3 is TGTGCCACCCTTACCCTGGGTCCTGGGACAGAAGCTTTCTTT. Encoded protein: CATLTLGPGTEAFF.

This chain uses TRBV5-7 with TRBJ1-5, with 7 bases matching TRBD1. TRBV5-7 is known as an ORF, though its function is uncertain. The CDR3 extends over 16 amino acids. The J segment lost 4 bases and the V segment lost 1 base, leaving 8 bases of the junction unmatched. In DNA, the CDR3 is TGTGCCAGCAGCTTGCAGCTGGGACAGCGTAATCAGCCCCAGCATTTT. Its translation: CASSLQLGQRNQPQHF.

This chain connects TRBV19 to TRBJ1-4; D remains ambiguous. This CDR3 has 11 residues. Trimming pared 6 bases from V and 4 bases from J, leaving 3 bases between. Germline loops: CDR1 LNHDA, CDR2 SQIVND (reference sequence). CDR3 loop: CASRVNEKLFF. The CDR3 bases are TGTGCCAGTAGAGTTAATGAAAAACTGTTTTTT.

This chain uses TRBV10-3 with TRBJ2-7, with D possibly being TRBD2 (5 bases). V gave up 8 bases and J gave up 4 bases, with 9 bases separating them. This CDR3 has 11 amino acids. Germline assignment: CDR1 ENHRY and CDR2 SYGVKD. The CDR3 DNA sequence: TGTGCCATCCAACGGGGATACGAGCAGTACTTC. It encodes CAIQRGYEQYF.

The rearrangement uses TRBV11-2 and TRBJ1-6, with unresolved D. Between the trimmed V and J ends, which lost 4 bases and 5 bases, there was a span of 9 bases. Germline values: CDR1 SGHAT, CDR2 FQNNGV. The CDR3 totals 14 residues. The CDR3: CASSSLPNNSPLHF. The CDR3 coding sequence is TGTGCCAGCAGCTCCCTTCCCAATAATTCACCCCTCCACTTT.

This chain joins TRBV6-1 and TRBJ2-7; the D gene is possibly TRBD1 (6 bases). The CDR3 consists of 14 residues. Germline CDR1 and CDR2: MNHNS and SASEGT. Deletions cut 2 bases from V and 3 bases from J, with 11 bases between. The CDR3 coding sequence is TGTGCCAGCAGTGAATCTGGACAGAGCTACGAGCAGTACTTC. This sequence encodes CASSESGQSYEQYF.

The chain has TRBV4-1 and TRBJ2-2, with no clear D. CDR1 is MGHRA and CDR2 is YSYEKL in the germline V gene. V was shortened by 1 base and J by 6 bases, with 12 bases between the two germline ends. CDR3 size: 15 residues. CDR3 DNA: TGCGCCAGCAGCCAAGCGGGCCAGTCATCCGGGGAGCTGTTTTTT. It is translated as CASSQAGQSSGELFF.

This chain uses TRBV5-1 with TRBJ1-3; 10 bases fit TRBD1. Germline CDR1 reads SGHRS; CDR2 reads YFSETQ. After removal of 0 bases from V and 0 bases from J, the junction contained 3 bases not matched to a gene. This CDR3 comprises 17 residues. The CDR3 nucleotides are TGCGCCAGCAGCTTGGGGGACAGGGGTCCCTCTGGAAACACCATATATTTT. The encoded protein is CASSLGDRGPSGNTIYF.

The CDR3 coding sequence is TGCGCCAGCAGCTTGACAGACTCTGGGGCCAACGTCCTGACTTTC. Protein product: CASSLTDSGANVLTF. The gene calls are TRBV5-1 and TRBJ2-6, with D unresolved. The germline CDR1 and CDR2 sequences are SGHRS and YFSETQ. Trimming stripped 1 base from V and 0 bases from J, with 5 bases between. The CDR3 consists of 15 residues. The full variable domain, its missing parts supplied by reference TRBV5-1 and TRBJ2-6, is KAGVTQTPRYLIKTRGQQVTLSCSPISGHRSVSWYQQTPGQGLQFLFEYFSETQRNKGNFPGRFSGRQFSNSRSEMNVSTLELGDSALYLCASSLTDSGANVLTFGAGSRLTVL.

This chain links TRBV19 with TRBJ1-1; D gene uncertain. Trimming stripped 1 base from V and 1 base from J, with 4 bases between. The CDR3 runs 13 residues. Per the germline V gene, CDR1 is LNHDA and CDR2 is SQIVND (reference sequence). CDR3 amino acids: CASSIGPNTEAFF. The CDR3 nucleotides are TGTGCCAGTAGTATAGGACCGAACACTGAAGCTTTCTTT. The whole variable domain, remainder taken from reference TRBV19 and TRBJ1-1, is DGGITQSPKYLFRKEGQNVTLSCEQNLNHDAMYWYRQDPGQGLRLIYYSQIVNDFQKGDIAEGYSVSREKKESFPLTVTSAQKNPTAFYLCASSIGPNTEAFFGQGTRLTVV.

The V gene is TRBV2, the J gene TRBJ1-4; no clear D. V was shortened by 5 bases and J by 7 bases, with 2 bases between the two germline ends. CDR1 and CDR2 from the germline V gene are SNHLY and FYNNEI. This CDR3 is built from 10 residues. CDR3 residues: CASSLEKLFF. As DNA, the CDR3 is TGTGCCAGCAGTCTTGAAAAACTGTTTTTT.

This sequence joins TRBV5-6 and TRBJ1-2; no definite D call. V shed 3 bases and J shed 6 bases, with 12 bases lying between them. This CDR3 contains 13 residues. The V gene's germline CDR1 is SGHDT and CDR2 YYEEEE. The CDR3 nucleotides are TGTGCCAGCAGCTCTGGGCAGAGAGATGGCTACACCTTC. Amino acid sequence: CASSSGQRDGYTF.

CDR3 bases: TGCGCCAGCAGTGTCAGCCCGGGACACAAGACTAGCGGGAGGCCCAAACGTTACGAGCAGTACTTC. Translation: CASSVSPGHKTSGRPKRYEQYF. This chain connects TRBV10-2 to TRBJ2-5; the match to TRBD2 covers 13 bases. The J call may be wrong; the DNA end is better matched by TRBJ2-7. Germline CDR1 is WSHSY and CDR2 is SAAADI. The CDR3 length is 22 residues.

Here the CDR3 reads CASRERGASTDTQYF. For the CDR3, the DNA is TGCGCCAGCCGCGAGCGGGGGGCAAGCACAGATACGCAGTATTTT. The chain has TRBV5-1 and TRBJ2-3; TRBD2 agrees at 9 bases. Germline V lookup: CDR1 SGHRS, CDR2 YFSETQ. Unmatched junction bases numbered 6, after V lost 7 bases and J lost 0 bases. CDR3 length: 15 residues. Full variable domain (rest looked up from reference TRBV5-1 and TRBJ2-3): KAGVTQTPRYLIKTRGQQVTLSCSPISGHRSVSWYQQTPGQGLQFLFEYFSETQRNKGNFPGRFSGRQFSNSRSEMNVSTLELGDSALYLCASRERGASTDTQYFGPGTRLTVL.

This chain uses TRBV5-1 with TRBJ2-1; D assignment may be TRBD1 or TRBD2 (7 bases each). The V end lost 4 bases, the J end lost 5 bases, and 16 bases lay between the germline ends. Looked up from germline, CDR1 is SGHRS and CDR2 is YFSETQ. The CDR3 contains 15 residues. For the CDR3, the DNA is TGCGCCAGCAGCCAGGGGGGGTCTGGCAACAATGAGCAGTTCTTC. Amino acid sequence: CASSQGGSGNNEQFF.

The CDR3 nucleotides read TGTGCCTGGGGTCATAACCATGAGCAGTTCTTC. The encoded protein is CAWGHNHEQFF. The rearrangement uses TRBV30 and TRBJ2-1; no reliable D call. Germline V gene sequence: CDR1 GTSNPN, CDR2 SVGIG (reference sequence). The CDR3 contains 11 residues. V was shortened by 5 bases and J by 8 bases, with 10 bases between the two germline ends. Complete variable domain (other parts from reference TRBV30 and TRBJ2-1): SQTIHQWPATLVQPVGSPLSLECTVEGTSNPNLYWYRQAAGRGLQLLFYSVGIGQISSEVPQNLSASRPQDRQFILSSKKLLLSDSGFYLCAWGHNHEQFFGPGTRLTVL.

V usage is TRBV28 and J usage is TRBJ1-1; 8 bases agree with TRBD1. J was trimmed by 3 bases and V by 8 bases; bases with no gene match: 5. This CDR3 has 13 residues. The germline gives CDR1 MDHEN, CDR2 SYDVKM. CDR3 sequence: CASCGQGHTEAFF. CDR3 DNA sequence: TGTGCCAGCTGCGGACAGGGTCACACTGAAGCTTTCTTT.

The chain employs TRBV9 and TRBJ1-3; D possibly corresponds to TRBD1 (5 bases). The ends were cut back, 2 bases at V and 8 bases at J, with 17 bases in the middle. This CDR3 comprises 15 residues. Germline-derived CDR1 and CDR2 are SGDLS and YYNGEE. DNA of the CDR3: TGTGCCAGCAGCGTTGGGGGTGGTTTCACTGACACCATATATTTT. This encodes CASSVGGGFTDTIYF.

The chain combines TRBV27 with TRBJ2-3, with TRBD2 identical over 7 bases. The ends lost 6 bases at V and 4 bases at J; junction bases unmatched: 22. Germline V CDR1 and CDR2: MNHEY, SMNVEV (reference sequence). The CDR3 totals 19 residues. The CDR3 protein is CASSLRNPSSGSGADTQYF. The CDR3 DNA reads as TGTGCCAGCAGCCTAAGGAACCCATCTAGCGGTAGTGGGGCAGATACGCAGTATTTT.

The V call is TRBV6-5, the J call TRBJ1-2; D is uncertain. In germline, CDR1 is MNHEY, CDR2 SVGAGI. With 2 bases removed from V and 7 bases from J, the gap between germline ends came to 17 bases. This CDR3 is built from 15 residues. For the CDR3, the DNA is TGTGCCAGCAGTTACGGTTCGGGAGGCATCGGTGGCTACACCTTC. Translation: CASSYGSGGIGGYTF.